Below, 25 T cell receptor beta chains from the same sample are listed, as sequenced in a study of cytomegalovirus exposure and HLA in healthy donors. 60 Vbeta and 13 Jbeta primers were used in PCR. Data came from immunoSEQ multiplex PCR; TCRdb stores just in-frame clones and leaves some out. This table holds approximately 85,000 clones, around 80% found once. The material sequenced was PBMCs. These receptors were obtained from a man aged 25-45 years in good health and CMV-seronegative.

This sequence joins TRBV23-1 and TRBJ2-4; 11 nucleotides agree with TRBD1. TRBV23-1 is an open reading frame, and its role is uncertain. The CDR3 contains 15 residues. J gave up 8 bases and V 4 bases, and 7 bases lay outside the gene matches. For the CDR3, the DNA is TGCGCCAGCAGTCTTGGACAGGGGGCGTTGGACATTCAGTACTTC. It specifies CASSLGQGALDIQYF.

V and J are TRBV13 and TRBJ2-1, with 8 bases aligning to TRBD2. Germline loops: CDR1 PRHDT, CDR2 FYEKMQ (reference sequence). The CDR3 covers 15 residues. V shed 4 bases and J 10 bases; nucleotides not matched to a gene: 12. The chain's CDR3 is CASSSLSGGLGEQFF. CDR3 DNA sequence: TGTGCCAGCAGCTCCCTCTCGGGGGGGCTGGGGGAGCAGTTCTTC.

The chain recombines TRBV6-4 with TRBJ2-7; TRBD1 matches at 8 bases. The germline V gene encodes CDR1 MRHNA and CDR2 SNTAGT. Unmatched junction bases numbered 2, after V lost 6 bases and J lost 4 bases. The CDR3 is 12 residues long. CDR3 DNA sequence: TGTGCCAGCAGGGGGACAGGATACGAGCAGTACTTC. This encodes CASRGTGYEQYF.

The V and J genes are TRBV7-3 and TRBJ1-1, with TRBD1 as a possible D gene (6 bases). The CDR3 contains 14 residues. Trimming removed 4 bases from V and 5 bases from J, with 14 bases in between. Germline V gene sequence: CDR1 SGHTA, CDR2 FQGTGA. Here the CDR3 DNA reads TGTGCCAGCAGCTCCCGGGACACGGGGACTGAAGCTTTCTTT. This gives the protein CASSSRDTGTEAFF.

The CDR3 loop is CASSFSTVTDSGANVLTF. The CDR3 coding sequence is TGCGCCAGCAGCTTTTCGACAGTGACAGACTCTGGGGCCAACGTCCTGACTTTC. This chain uses TRBV5-1 with TRBJ2-6; TRBD1 might be the D (5 bases). V lost 2 bases and J lost 0, with 15 bases in between. The CDR3 is 18 residues long. Germline V gene data show CDR1 as SGHRS and CDR2 as YFSETQ. Based on the CDR3 plus reference TRBV5-1 and TRBJ2-6, the full variable domain is KAGVTQTPRYLIKTRGQQVTLSCSPISGHRSVSWYQQTPGQGLQFLFEYFSETQRNKGNFPGRFSGRQFSNSRSEMNVSTLELGDSALYLCASSFSTVTDSGANVLTFGAGSRLTVL.

The chain employs TRBV7-8 and TRBJ2-1, with no clear D. Germline V gene data show CDR1 as SGHVS and CDR2 as FQNEAQ. This CDR3 is built from 12 residues. Trimming shortened V by 5 bases and J by 8 bases, and 10 bases separated the two germline ends. CDR3 sequence: CASSPGIDEQFF. The CDR3 bases are TGTGCCAGCAGCCCAGGTATTGATGAGCAGTTCTTC.

The V and J genes are TRBV7-2 and TRBJ2-5; D possibly corresponds to TRBD1 (5 bases). In germline, CDR1 is SGHTA, CDR2 FQGNSA. The CDR3 has 14 amino acids. V was shortened by 1 base and J by 5 bases, with 11 bases between the two germline ends. The CDR3 loop reads CASSLDRGSETQYF. CDR3 DNA sequence: TGTGCCAGCAGCTTAGATAGGGGTTCGGAGACCCAGTACTTC.

A remark on this clone: Relative to the germline gene, one junction end is altered; a read error may explain this. The V and J genes are TRBV7-9 and TRBJ2-3; 14 bases fit TRBD2. The germline gives CDR1 SEHNR, CDR2 FQNEAQ (reference sequence). The CDR3 totals 15 residues. The CDR3 loop is CASGGTSGGTNTQYF. Here the CDR3 DNA reads TGTGCCAGCGGCGGGACTAGCGGGGGCACAAATACGCAGTATTTT.

The chain is built from TRBV5-4 and TRBJ2-5, with 8 bases aligning to TRBD2. CDR1 is SGHNT, CDR2 YYREEE, per germline (reference sequence). J gave up 4 bases and V 0 bases, and 2 bases lay outside the gene matches. CDR3 length: 14 residues. The CDR3 DNA reads as TGTGCCAGCAGCTTGGGGCTAGCGGGAGAGACCCAGTACTTC. Translation gives CASSLGLAGETQYF.

The rearrangement uses TRBV28 and TRBJ1-5; D is unresolved. Germline loops: CDR1 MDHEN, CDR2 SYDVKM. Trimming took off 6 bases at V and 0 bases at J, with 6 bases between the two ends. CDR3 length equals 13 residues. DNA of the CDR3: TGTGCCAGCAGAAGAGATAGCAATCAGCCCCAGCATTTT. This encodes CASRRDSNQPQHF.

The chain couples TRBV18 to TRBJ1-1; no definite D call. CDR3 length: 15 amino acids. CDR1 is KGHSH, CDR2 LQKENI, per germline. Trimming took 0 bases from V and 0 from J, leaving 8 bases between them. The CDR3 reads CASSPPARMNTEAFF. The CDR3 DNA sequence: TGTGCCAGCTCACCACCGGCCAGGATGAACACTGAAGCTTTCTTT.

The chain has TRBV25-1 and TRBJ2-7, with 7 bases matching TRBD1. The CDR3 spans 15 residues. V was clipped by 5 bases and J by 3 bases; unmatched bases: 10. Germline CDR1 reads MGHDK; CDR2 reads SYGVNS. As DNA, the CDR3 is TGTGCCAGCAGTTCCTCGACCGGGACAGTCTACGAGCAGTACTTC. Translation gives CASSSSTGTVYEQYF.

The chain is built from TRBV7-8 and TRBJ1-4; 7 bases agree with TRBD1. This CDR3 contains 15 residues. CDR1 and CDR2 from the germline V gene are SGHVS and FQNEAQ. V shed 5 bases and J 7 bases; nucleotides not matched to a gene: 10. The CDR3 protein is CASSVRQGEIEKLFF. DNA of the CDR3: TGTGCCAGCAGCGTAAGACAGGGAGAGATTGAAAAACTGTTTTTT.

CDR3 amino acids: CASSYDRGSTGELFF. CDR3 DNA sequence: TGTGCCAGCAGTTACGACAGGGGTTCCACCGGGGAGCTGTTTTTT. This rearrangement joins TRBV6-5 to TRBJ2-2; 8 bases are a match to TRBD1. J gave up 4 bases and V 2 bases, and 3 bases lay outside the gene matches. The CDR3 is 15 residues long. CDR1 is MNHEY and CDR2 is SVGAGI in the germline V gene.

V gene TRBV27 combines with J gene TRBJ1-1; D remains ambiguous. The V and J ends lost 5 bases and 1 base respectively, with 8 bases between them. The germline V gene has CDR1 MNHEY and CDR2 SMNVEV (reference sequence). The CDR3 contains 13 residues. The CDR3 DNA is TGTGCCAGCAGTCCTTTACAGAACACTGAAGCTTTCTTT. It is translated as CASSPLQNTEAFF.

V and J are TRBV29-1 and TRBJ2-7, with TRBD1 identical over 8 bases. This CDR3 spans 13 amino acids. With V trimmed by 4 bases and J by 3 bases, 5 bases remained unmatched. Germline V CDR1 and CDR2: SQVTM, ANQGSEA. The CDR3 coding sequence is TGCAGCGTTGGTTCACAGGGGGTCTACGAGCAGTACTTC. It specifies CSVGSQGVYEQYF.

The gene calls are TRBV6-5 and TRBJ1-6; unclear D gene. The V gene's germline CDR1 is MNHEY and CDR2 SVGAGI. The length of the CDR3 is 13 residues. V gave up 0 bases and J gave up 12 bases, with 9 bases separating them. CDR3 region: CASSYSQREPLHF. The DNA for the CDR3 is TGTGCCAGCAGTTACTCCCAGAGGGAACCCCTCCACTTT.

The chain uses TRBV27 and TRBJ2-2, with TRBD1 matching 7 bases. Germline V CDR1 and CDR2: MNHEY, SMNVEV (reference sequence). The junction had 3 bases not matched to a gene; V was cut back by 2 bases and J by 0 bases. The CDR3 totals 16 residues. CDR3 DNA sequence: TGTGCCAGCAGTTTAAACAGGGGAACGAACACCGGGGAGCTGTTTTTT. This codes for CASSLNRGTNTGELFF.

The V gene is TRBV7-9, the J gene TRBJ2-3; D might be TRBD1 (6 bases). CDR3 length: 15 amino acids. Germline assignment: CDR1 SEHNR and CDR2 FQNEAQ (reference sequence). The germline V and J ends were trimmed by 2 bases and 2 bases, with 11 bases remaining between them. CDR3 sequence (DNA): TGTGCCAGCAGCTTATTTCAGGGGTTCACAGATACGCAGTATTTT. Residues: CASSLFQGFTDTQYF.

The chain uses TRBV5-1 and TRBJ1-2; no reliable D call. The CDR3 extends over 14 amino acids. Trimming stripped 0 bases from V and 4 bases from J, with 10 bases between. Germline-derived CDR1 and CDR2 are SGHRS and YFSETQ. The CDR3 region has the DNA TGCGCCAGCAGCTTGGATTCCGGGGTCTATGGCTACACCTTC. Translating it yields CASSLDSGVYGYTF.

This sequence joins TRBV6-6 and TRBJ1-6; D call uncertain. The CDR3 runs 14 residues. The V gene's germline CDR1 is MNHNY and CDR2 SVGAGI (reference sequence). V was cut by 2 bases and J by 7 bases, with 9 bases left in between. The CDR3 is CASSYGEGNSPLHF. The CDR3 DNA reads TGTGCCAGCAGTTACGGGGAGGGCAATTCACCCCTCCACTTT.

The chain employs TRBV19 and TRBJ1-2; no clear D. The CDR3 spans 12 residues. The V gene's germline CDR1 is LNHDA and CDR2 SQIVND (reference sequence). V was trimmed by 3 bases and J by 1 base, leaving 3 bases between them. CDR3 sequence: CASSMSNYGYTF. CDR3 nucleotides: TGTGCCAGTAGTATGAGTAACTATGGCTACACCTTC.

The chain uses TRBV11-2 and TRBJ1-5; a weak D match, TRBD1 (6 bases). V lost 5 bases to trimming and J lost 3 bases, with 14 bases between them. CDR1 is SGHAT and CDR2 is FQNNGV in the germline V gene. This CDR3 is built from 15 residues. This CDR3 is CASSPLGQFNQPQHF. The CDR3 nucleotides are TGTGCCAGCAGCCCCCTTGGACAGTTCAATCAGCCCCAGCATTTT.

The chain is built from TRBV7-9 and TRBJ1-6; D gene unclear. V was trimmed by 2 bases and J by 8 bases, leaving 7 bases between them. The CDR3 totals 13 residues. The germline CDR1 and CDR2 sequences are SEHNR and FQNEAQ (reference sequence). DNA for the CDR3: TGTGCCAGCAGCTTAAACGGGGATTCACCCCTCCACTTT. This codes for CASSLNGDSPLHF.

The rearrangement joins TRBV19 to TRBJ2-1, with a weak D call TRBD2 (6 bases). V was shortened by 4 bases and J by 9 bases, with 16 bases between the two germline ends. The germline V gene has CDR1 LNHDA and CDR2 SQIVND (reference sequence). The CDR3 extends over 14 amino acids. The CDR3 sequence is CASSKAPSVGEQFF. CDR3 in DNA: TGTGCCAGTAGTAAGGCCCCTAGCGTAGGTGAGCAGTTCTTC.